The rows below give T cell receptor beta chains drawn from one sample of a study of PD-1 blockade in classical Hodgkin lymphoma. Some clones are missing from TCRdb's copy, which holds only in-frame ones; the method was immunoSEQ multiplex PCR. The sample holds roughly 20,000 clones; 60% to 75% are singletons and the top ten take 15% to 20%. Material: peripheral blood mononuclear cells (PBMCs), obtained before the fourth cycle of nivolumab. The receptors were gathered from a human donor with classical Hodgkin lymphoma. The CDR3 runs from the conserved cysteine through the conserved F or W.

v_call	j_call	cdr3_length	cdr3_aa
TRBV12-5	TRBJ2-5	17	CASASGTSGRGSETQYF
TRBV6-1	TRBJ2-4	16	CASSGGDFSLRNIQYF
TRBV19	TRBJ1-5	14	CASSGRQGNQPQHF
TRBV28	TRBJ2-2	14	CASSSGRNTGELFF
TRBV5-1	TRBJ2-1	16	CASSGVLADSYNEQFF
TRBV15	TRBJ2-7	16	CATSRGLGGSTYEQYF
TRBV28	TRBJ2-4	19	CASSPTGTGSLAGGFIQYF
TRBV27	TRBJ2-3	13	CASKLIGVDTQYF
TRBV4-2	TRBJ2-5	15	CASTPAAGGQETQYF
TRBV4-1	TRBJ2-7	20	CASSHRAGTGVLAGRDEQYF
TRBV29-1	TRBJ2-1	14	CSAYGTSGKNEQFF
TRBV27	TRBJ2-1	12	CASSFGGSEQFF
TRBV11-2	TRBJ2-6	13	CASSLAGANVLTF
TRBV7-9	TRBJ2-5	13	CASSTGAGETQYF
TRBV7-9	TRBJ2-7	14	CASSSGTLLYEQYF
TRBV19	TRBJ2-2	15	CASTPRSYPTGELFF